This TCR beta chain was identified during a study of identifying expanded T cells in peripheral blood. General observations from the study: Technical replicates showed around 1.1 changed clones; roughly two weeks about 16; four weeks 19.

Collection occurred without any documented infections or immune events in donors. TCRdb's table, derived via immunoSEQ multiplex PCR, lists solely in-frame clones and lacks some. The data show around 120,000 clones, with around 88% seen just once and 8.4% held by the top ten. The CDR3 length is 15 residues. Deletions cut 3 bases from V and 3 bases from J, with 15 bases between. CDR1 is MDHEN and CDR2 is SYDVKM in the germline V gene. This clone turned up a few times. The antigen remains unidentified. Sequencing was performed on blood. The TCR was taken from a person between 18 and 75 years old in good health. The genes are TRBV28 and TRBJ2-7; the D gene could be TRBD1 or TRBD2 (5 bases each). The CDR3 here is CASSFRPGTVYEQYF. In DNA, the CDR3 is TGTGCCAGCAGTTTTCGTCCCGGGACGGTCTACGAGCAGTACTTC.